This paragraph covers one T cell receptor beta chain sequence. These data are taken from a study of cytomegalovirus exposure and HLA in healthy donors. It was with 60 Vbeta and 13 Jbeta primers that the PCR ran. Repertoires were generated with immunoSEQ multiplex PCR, while TCRdb's copy carries only in-frame clones and drops some. The table has approximately 190,000 clones, about 79% seen once. The clonotype was recovered from a boy aged 2 to 9 in good health and CMV-seronegative. Material for sequencing was PBMCs.

For the CDR3, the DNA is TGTGCCAGCGACACTCAGGGGTTGGATGGCTACACCTTC. Translation gives CASDTQGLDGYTF. J is TRBJ1-2 and V is TRBV2; D may be TRBD1 (6 bases). The V and J ends lost 8 bases and 6 bases respectively, with 16 bases between them. The CDR3 consists of 13 residues. CDR1 SNHLY and CDR2 FYNNEI come from the germline V gene.